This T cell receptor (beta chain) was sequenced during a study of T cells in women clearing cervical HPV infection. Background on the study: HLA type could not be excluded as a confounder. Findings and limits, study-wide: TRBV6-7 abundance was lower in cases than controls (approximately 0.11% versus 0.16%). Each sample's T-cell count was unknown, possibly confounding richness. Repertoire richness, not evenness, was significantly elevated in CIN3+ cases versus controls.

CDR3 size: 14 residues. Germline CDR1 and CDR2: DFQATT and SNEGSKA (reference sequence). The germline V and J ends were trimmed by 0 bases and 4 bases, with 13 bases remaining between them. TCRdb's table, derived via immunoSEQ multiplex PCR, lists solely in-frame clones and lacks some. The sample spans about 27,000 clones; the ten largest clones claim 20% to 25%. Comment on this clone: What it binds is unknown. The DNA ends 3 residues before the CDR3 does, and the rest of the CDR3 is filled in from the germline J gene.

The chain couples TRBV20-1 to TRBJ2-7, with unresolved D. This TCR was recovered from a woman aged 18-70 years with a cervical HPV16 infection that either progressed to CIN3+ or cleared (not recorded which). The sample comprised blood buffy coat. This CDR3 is CSARDNREGYEQYF. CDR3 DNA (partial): TGCAGTGCTAGAGATAACAGAGAAGGGTACGAG.